The clone carrying this T cell receptor (beta chain) has just a few counts. Its antigen is still unknown. Those patients with uncontrolled infection, other autoimmune disease, pregnancy or lactation were excluded. Every diagnosis used clinical symptoms, serum thyroxine and TRAb, thyroid ultrasound and orbital computed tomography. What was amplified from RNA transcripts were TCR beta CDR3 regions. Using the HTBI primer set, a first-round RT-PCR was run on the TCR CDR3. TCRdb itself ran the multiplex PCR reads through MiXCR, one entry per CDR3 protein. In the table there are hundreds of thousands of distinct CDR3 sequences, about 20% of which are singletons. Per germline, CDR1 SGHTA and CDR2 FQGTGA. There are 12 residues in the CDR3. The V gene lost 5 bases and the J gene lost 7 bases, with 11 bases spanning the gap. The sample is drawn from a study of T cells in Graves' hyperthyroidism and ophthalmopathy. Study-level points and caveats: Blood also carried most thyroid clonotypes expanded above 0.001.

This sequence originates from a man between 40 and 49 years old with Graves' ophthalmopathy. The V and J genes are TRBV7-3 and TRBJ1-1; TRBD1 might be the D (6 bases). Sequencing was done on a sample of blood. CDR3 residues: CASSSTGIEAFF. The CDR3 nucleotides read TGTGCCAGCAGCAGTACAGGGATTGAAGCTTTCTTT.